This T cell receptor beta chain was identified in a study of T-cell reconstitution after alpha-beta-depleted transplantation in children. Unique molecular identifiers were used to barcode this TCRbeta library. MiXCR, applied by TCRdb to the PCR reads, yields one record per CDR3 protein. The top ten hold just over 2% of the sample, which has over 450,000 distinct CDR3 sequences, over 9.5% seen once. A few counts support this clonotype. The sequencing used PBMCs, collected before TCRalphabeta/CD19-depleted stem cell transplant. This receptor was identified in a child aged 2 to 10 with inherited bone marrow failure, due to receive a stem cell transplant.

The CDR3 reads CASSLGDSWVFEQYF. CDR3 DNA: TGTGCCAGCAGCTTGGGGGACTCTTGGGTTTTCGAGCAGTACTTC. This chain uses TRBV5-6 with TRBJ2-7; possibly TRBD2 for D (6 bases). Trimming removed 0 bases from V and 6 bases from J, with 16 bases in between. The CDR3 contains 15 residues. CDR1 and CDR2 (germline): SGHDT, YYEEEE.